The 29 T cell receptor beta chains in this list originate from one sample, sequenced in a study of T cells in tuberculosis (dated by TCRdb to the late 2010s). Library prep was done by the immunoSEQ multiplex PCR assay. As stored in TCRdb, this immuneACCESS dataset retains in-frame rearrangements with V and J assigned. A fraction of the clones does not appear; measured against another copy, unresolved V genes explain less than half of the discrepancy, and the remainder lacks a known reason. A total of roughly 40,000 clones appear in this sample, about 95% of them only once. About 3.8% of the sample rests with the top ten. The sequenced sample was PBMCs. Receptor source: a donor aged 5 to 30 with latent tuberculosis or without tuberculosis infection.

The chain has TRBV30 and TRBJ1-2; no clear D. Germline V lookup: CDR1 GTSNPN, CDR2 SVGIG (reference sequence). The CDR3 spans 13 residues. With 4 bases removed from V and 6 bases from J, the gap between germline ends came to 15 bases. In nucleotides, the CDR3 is TGTGCCTGGAATCCCGTCTTGGGCAATGGCTACACCTTC. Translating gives CAWNPVLGNGYTF.

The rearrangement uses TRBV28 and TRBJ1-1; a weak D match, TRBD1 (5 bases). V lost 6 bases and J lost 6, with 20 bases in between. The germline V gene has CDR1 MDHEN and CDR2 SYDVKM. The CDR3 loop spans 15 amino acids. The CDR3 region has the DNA TGTGCCAGCAGCCTCCCTCGGGGGGGGAGGGCTGAAGCTTTCTTT. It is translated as CASSLPRGGRAEAFF.

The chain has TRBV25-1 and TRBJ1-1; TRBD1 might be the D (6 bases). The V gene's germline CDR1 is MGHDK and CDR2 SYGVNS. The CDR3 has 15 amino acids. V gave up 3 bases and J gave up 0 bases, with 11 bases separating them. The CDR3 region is CASSDPQGMNTEAFF. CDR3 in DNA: TGTGCCAGCAGTGACCCTCAGGGGATGAACACTGAAGCTTTCTTT.

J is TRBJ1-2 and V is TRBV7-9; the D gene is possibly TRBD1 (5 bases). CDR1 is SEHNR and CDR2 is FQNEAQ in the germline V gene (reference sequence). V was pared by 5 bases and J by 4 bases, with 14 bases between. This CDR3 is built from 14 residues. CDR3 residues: CASSPPGGVYGYTF. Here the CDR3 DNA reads TGTGCCAGCAGCCCCCCGGGGGGAGTCTATGGCTACACCTTC.

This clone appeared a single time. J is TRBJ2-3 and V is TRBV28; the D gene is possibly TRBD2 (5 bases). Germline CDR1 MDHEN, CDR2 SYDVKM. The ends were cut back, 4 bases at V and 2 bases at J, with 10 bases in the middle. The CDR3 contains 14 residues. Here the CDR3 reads CASSSAGYTDTQYF. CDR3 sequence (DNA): TGTGCCAGCAGTTCGGCGGGCTACACAGATACGCAGTATTTT.

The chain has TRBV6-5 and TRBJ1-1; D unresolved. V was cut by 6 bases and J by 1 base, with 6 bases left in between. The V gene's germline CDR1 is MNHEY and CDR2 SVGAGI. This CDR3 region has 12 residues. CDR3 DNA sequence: TGTGCCAGCAGACGCGCGAACACTGAAGCTTTCTTT. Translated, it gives CASRRANTEAFF.

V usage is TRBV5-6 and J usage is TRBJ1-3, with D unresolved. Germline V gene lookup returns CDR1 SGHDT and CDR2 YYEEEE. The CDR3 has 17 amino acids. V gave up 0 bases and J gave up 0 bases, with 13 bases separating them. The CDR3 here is CASSLVSGAYSGNTIYF. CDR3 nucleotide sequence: TGTGCCAGCAGCTTGGTGTCAGGCGCCTACTCTGGAAACACCATATATTTT.

The CDR3 coding sequence is TGTGCCAGCAGGACAGGAGATTACGAGCAGTACTTC. It is translated as CASRTGDYEQYF. The chain is built from TRBV28 and TRBJ2-7, with TRBD1 as a possible D gene (6 bases). With 6 bases removed from V and 4 bases from J, the gap between germline ends came to 10 bases. The CDR3 totals 12 residues. CDR1 and CDR2 from the germline V gene are MDHEN and SYDVKM.

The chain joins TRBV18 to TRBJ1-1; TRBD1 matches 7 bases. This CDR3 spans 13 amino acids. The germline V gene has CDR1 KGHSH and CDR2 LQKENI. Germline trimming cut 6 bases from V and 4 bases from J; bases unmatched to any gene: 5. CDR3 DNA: TGTGCCAGCTCTCCGCAGGGGGTCACTGAAGCTTTCTTT. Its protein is CASSPQGVTEAFF.

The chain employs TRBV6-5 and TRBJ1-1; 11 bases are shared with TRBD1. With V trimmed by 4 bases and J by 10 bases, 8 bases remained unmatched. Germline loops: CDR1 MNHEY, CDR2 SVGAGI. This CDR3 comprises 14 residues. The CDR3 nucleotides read TGTGCCAGCAGTTTCGGGACAGGGGGGGCCGGAGCTTTCTTT. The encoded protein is CASSFGTGGAGAFF.

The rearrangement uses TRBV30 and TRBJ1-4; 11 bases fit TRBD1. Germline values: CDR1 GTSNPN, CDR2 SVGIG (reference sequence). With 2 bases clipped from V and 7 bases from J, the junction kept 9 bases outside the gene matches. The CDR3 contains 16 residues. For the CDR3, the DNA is TGTGCCTGGAGTTCCGGACAGGGGGCGGGCGGTGAAAAACTGTTTTTT. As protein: CAWSSGQGAGGEKLFF.

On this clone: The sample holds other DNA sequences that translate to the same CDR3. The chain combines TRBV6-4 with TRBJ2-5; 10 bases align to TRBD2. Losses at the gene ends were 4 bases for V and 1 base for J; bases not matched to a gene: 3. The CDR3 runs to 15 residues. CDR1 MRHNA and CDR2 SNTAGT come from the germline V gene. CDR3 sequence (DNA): TGTGCCAGCAGTGCTTTAGCGGGGGGCCAAGAGACCCAGTACTTC. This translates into CASSALAGGQETQYF.

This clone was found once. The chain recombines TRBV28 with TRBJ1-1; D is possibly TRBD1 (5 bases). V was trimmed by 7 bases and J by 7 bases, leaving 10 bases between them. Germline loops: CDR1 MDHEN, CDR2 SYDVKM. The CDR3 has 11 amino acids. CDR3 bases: TGTGCCAGCAAAGACAGACATGAAGCTTTCTTT. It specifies CASKDRHEAFF.

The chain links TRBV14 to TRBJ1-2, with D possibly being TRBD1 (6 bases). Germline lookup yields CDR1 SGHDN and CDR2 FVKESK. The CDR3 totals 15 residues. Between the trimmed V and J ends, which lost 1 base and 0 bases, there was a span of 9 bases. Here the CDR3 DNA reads TGTGCCAGCAGCCAAGCAAAGGGGGCTAACTATGGCTACACCTTC. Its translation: CASSQAKGANYGYTF.

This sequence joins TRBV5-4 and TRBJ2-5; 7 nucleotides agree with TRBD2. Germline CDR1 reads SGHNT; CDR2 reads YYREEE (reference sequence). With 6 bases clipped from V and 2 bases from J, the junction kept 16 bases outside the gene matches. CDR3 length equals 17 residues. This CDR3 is CASTPGGSGPRQETQYF. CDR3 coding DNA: TGTGCCAGCACCCCGGGAGGTAGCGGACCAAGACAAGAGACCCAGTACTTC.

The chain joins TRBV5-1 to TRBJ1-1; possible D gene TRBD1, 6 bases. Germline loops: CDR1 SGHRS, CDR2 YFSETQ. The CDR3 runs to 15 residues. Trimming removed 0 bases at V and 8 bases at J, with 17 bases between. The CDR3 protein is CASSLGDTSKREAFF. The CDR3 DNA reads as TGCGCCAGCAGCTTGGGGGACACGAGTAAGAGGGAAGCTTTCTTT.

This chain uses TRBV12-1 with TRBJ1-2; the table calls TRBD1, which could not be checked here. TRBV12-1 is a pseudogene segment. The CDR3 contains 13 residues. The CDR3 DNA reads TGTGCCAGCAGCTTTACAGGGGACTATGGCTACACCTTC. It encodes CASSFTGDYGYTF.

The CDR3 loop reads CASSGTGQGVHGYTF. The CDR3, as DNA: TGTGCCAGTAGTGGAACGGGACAGGGAGTACATGGCTACACCTTC. The chain uses TRBV19 and TRBJ1-2; 9 positions match TRBD1. CDR3 length equals 15 residues. Trimming took 5 bases from V and 6 from J; bases not matched to a gene: 10. The germline CDR1 and CDR2 sequences are LNHDA and SQIVND (reference sequence).

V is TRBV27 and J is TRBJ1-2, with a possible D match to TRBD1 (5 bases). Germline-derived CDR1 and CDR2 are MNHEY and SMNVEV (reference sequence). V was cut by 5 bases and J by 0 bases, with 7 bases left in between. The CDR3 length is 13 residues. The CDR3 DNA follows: TGTGCCAGCAGTCCAGGGTCTAACTATGGCTACACCTTC. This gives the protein CASSPGSNYGYTF.

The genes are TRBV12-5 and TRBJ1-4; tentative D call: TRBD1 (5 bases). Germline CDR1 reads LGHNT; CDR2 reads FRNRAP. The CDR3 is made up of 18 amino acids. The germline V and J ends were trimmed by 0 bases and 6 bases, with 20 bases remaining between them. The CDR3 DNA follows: TGTGCTAGTGGTTTGGTAACCTTAGCGGGGCCGTCATATGAAAAACTGTTTTTT. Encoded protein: CASGLVTLAGPSYEKLFF.

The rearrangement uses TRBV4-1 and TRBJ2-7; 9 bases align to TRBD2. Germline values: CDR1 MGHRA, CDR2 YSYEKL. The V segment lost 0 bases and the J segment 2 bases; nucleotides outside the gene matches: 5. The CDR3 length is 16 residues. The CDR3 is CASSQEIAGVPYEQYF. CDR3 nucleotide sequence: TGCGCCAGCAGCCAAGAAATAGCGGGGGTCCCCTACGAGCAGTACTTC.

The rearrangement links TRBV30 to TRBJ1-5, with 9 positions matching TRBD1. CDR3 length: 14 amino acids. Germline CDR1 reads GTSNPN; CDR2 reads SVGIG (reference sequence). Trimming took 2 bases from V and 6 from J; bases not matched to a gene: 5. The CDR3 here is CAWSKGQGGQPQHF. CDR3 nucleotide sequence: TGTGCCTGGAGTAAGGGACAGGGTGGTCAGCCCCAGCATTTT.

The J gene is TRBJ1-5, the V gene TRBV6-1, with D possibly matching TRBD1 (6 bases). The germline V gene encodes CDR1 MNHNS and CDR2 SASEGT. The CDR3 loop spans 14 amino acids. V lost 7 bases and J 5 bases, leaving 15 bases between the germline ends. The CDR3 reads CASKPTGTHQPQHF. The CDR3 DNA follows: TGTGCCAGCAAACCGACAGGAACCCATCAGCCCCAGCATTTT.

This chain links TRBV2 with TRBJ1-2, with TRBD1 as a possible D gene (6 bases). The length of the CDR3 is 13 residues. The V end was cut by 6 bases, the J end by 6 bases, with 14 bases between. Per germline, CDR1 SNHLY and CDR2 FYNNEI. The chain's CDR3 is CASSVSGADGYTF. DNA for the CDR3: TGTGCCAGCAGCGTGTCAGGGGCGGATGGCTACACCTTC.

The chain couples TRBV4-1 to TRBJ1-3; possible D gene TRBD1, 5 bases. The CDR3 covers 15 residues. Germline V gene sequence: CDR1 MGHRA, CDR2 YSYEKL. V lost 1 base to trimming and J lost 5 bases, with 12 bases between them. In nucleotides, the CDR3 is TGCGCCAGCAGCCAAGGAAGGGGTCAGAGAAACACCATATATTTT. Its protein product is CASSQGRGQRNTIYF.

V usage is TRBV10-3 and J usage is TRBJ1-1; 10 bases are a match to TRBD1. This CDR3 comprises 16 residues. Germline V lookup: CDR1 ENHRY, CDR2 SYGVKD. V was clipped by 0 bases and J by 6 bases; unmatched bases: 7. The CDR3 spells CAISESGQGWFAEAFF. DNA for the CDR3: TGTGCCATCAGTGAGTCGGGACAGGGGTGGTTCGCTGAAGCTTTCTTT.

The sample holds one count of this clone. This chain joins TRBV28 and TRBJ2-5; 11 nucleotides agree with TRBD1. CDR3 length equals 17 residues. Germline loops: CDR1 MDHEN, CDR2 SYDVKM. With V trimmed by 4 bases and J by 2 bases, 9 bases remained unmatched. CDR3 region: CASSSYGTGGGQETQYF. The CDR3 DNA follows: TGTGCCAGCAGTTCCTACGGGACAGGGGGTGGTCAAGAGACCCAGTACTTC.

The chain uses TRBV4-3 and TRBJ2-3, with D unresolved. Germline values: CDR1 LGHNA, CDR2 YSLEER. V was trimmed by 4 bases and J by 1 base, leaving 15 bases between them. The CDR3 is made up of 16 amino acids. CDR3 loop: CASSLNTGSRTDTQYF. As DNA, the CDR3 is TGCGCCAGCAGCCTGAACACCGGGTCTCGCACAGATACGCAGTATTTT.

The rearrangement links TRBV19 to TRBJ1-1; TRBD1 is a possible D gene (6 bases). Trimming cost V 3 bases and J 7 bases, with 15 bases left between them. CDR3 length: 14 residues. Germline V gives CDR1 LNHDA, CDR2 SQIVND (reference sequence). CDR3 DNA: TGTGCCAGTAGTATGAGGCCCCCAGGGGATGAAGCTTTCTTT. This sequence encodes CASSMRPPGDEAFF. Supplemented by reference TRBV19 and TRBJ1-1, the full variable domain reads DGGITQSPKYLFRKEGQNVTLSCEQNLNHDAMYWYRQDPGQGLRLIYYSQIVNDFQKGDIAEGYSVSREKKESFPLTVTSAQKNPTAFYLCASSMRPPGDEAFFGQGTRLTVV.